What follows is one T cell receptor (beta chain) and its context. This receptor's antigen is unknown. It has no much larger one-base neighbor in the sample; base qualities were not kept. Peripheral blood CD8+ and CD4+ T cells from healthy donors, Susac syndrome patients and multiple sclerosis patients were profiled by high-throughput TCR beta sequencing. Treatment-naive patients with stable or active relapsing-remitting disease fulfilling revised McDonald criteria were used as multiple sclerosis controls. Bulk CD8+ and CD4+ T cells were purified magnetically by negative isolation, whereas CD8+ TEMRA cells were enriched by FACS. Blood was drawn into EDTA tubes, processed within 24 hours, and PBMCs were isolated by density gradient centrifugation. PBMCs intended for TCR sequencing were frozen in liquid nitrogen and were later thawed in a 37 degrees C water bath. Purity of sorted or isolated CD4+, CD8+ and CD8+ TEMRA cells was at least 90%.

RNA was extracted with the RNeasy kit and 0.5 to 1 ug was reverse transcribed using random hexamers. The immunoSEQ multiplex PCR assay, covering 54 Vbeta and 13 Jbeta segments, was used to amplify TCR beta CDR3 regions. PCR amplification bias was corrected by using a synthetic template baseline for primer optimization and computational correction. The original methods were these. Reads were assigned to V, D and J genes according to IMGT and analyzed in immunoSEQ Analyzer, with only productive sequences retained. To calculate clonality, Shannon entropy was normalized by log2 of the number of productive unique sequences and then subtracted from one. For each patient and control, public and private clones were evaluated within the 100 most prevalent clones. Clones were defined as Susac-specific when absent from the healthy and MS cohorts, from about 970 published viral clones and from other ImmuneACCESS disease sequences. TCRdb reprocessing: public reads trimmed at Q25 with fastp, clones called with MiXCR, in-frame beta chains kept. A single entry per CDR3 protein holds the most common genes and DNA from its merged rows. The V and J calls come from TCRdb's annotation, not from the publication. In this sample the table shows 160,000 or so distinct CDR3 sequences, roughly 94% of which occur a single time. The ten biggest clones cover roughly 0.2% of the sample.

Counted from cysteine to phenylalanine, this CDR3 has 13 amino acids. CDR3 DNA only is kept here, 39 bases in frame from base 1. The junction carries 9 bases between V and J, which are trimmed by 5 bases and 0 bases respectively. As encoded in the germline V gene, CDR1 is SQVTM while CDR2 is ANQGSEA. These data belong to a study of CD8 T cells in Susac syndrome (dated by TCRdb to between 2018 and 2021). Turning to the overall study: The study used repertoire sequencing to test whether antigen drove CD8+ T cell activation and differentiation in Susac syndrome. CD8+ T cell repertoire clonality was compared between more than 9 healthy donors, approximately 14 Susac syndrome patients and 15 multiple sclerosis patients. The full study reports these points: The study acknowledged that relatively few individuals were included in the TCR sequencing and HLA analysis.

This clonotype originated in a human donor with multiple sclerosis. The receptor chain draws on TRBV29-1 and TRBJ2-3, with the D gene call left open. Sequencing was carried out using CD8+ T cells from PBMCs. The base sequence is TGCAGCGTTACCACGGACAGCACAGATACGCAGTATTTT. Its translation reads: CSVTTDSTDTQYF.